The rows below give T cell receptor beta chains drawn from one sample of a study of blood T cell repertoires in COVID-19. The repertoire was sequenced with immunoSEQ multiplex PCR; TCRdb's copy has only in-frame clones and lacks some. This table has some 200,000 clones, more than 65% appearing once. The specimen was peripheral blood. Receptors originate from a human donor in a cohort sampled during active COVID-19. CDR3s include the opening cysteine and the closing phenylalanine or tryptophan. The D gene is left open where the match is weak. A clone size is listed for some rows: how often the clone was seen (once, few, many), or a class if it is expanded.

d_call: -; clone_size: few; v_call: TRBV4-1; j_call: TRBJ1-1; cdr3_nt: TGCGCCAGCAGCCAACCCATCTTAAGAGACACTGAAGCTTTCTTT; cdr3_aa: CASSQPILRDTEAFF
d_call: -; clone_size: -; v_call: TRBV5-1; j_call: TRBJ2-7; cdr3_nt: TGCGCCAGCAGCTTGTTCGACAGTAGCTCCTACGAGCAGTACTTC; cdr3_aa: CASSLFDSSSYEQYF
d_call: TRBD2; clone_size: once; v_call: TRBV4-1; j_call: TRBJ2-7; cdr3_nt: TGCGCCAGCAGCCAAGCTTACCTAGCGGGAATCGAGCAGTACTTC; cdr3_aa: CASSQAYLAGIEQYF
d_call: -; clone_size: -; v_call: TRBV2; j_call: TRBJ1-3; cdr3_nt: TGTGCCAGCAGTGAACAGGGTTGGTACACCATATATTTT; cdr3_aa: CASSEQGWYTIYF
d_call: TRBD2; clone_size: -; v_call: TRBV5-1; j_call: TRBJ2-5; cdr3_nt: TGCGCCAGCAGCTTGGTACCAGCGGGAGTCTCTGAGACCCAGTACTTC; cdr3_aa: CASSLVPAGVSETQYF
d_call: -; clone_size: -; v_call: TRBV29-1; j_call: TRBJ1-2; cdr3_nt: TGCAGCGGGGCTCGGGGGACTAACTATGGCTACACCTTC; cdr3_aa: CSGARGTNYGYTF
d_call: -; clone_size: -; v_call: TRBV7-2; j_call: TRBJ2-1; cdr3_nt: TGTGCCAGCAGCCCTTACCCCGTTTCTCGAGATGAGCAGTTCTTC; cdr3_aa: CASSPYPVSRDEQFF
d_call: -; clone_size: -; v_call: TRBV7-9; j_call: TRBJ2-1; cdr3_nt: TGTGCCAGCGTCCCCGGCTACAATGAGCAGTTCTTC; cdr3_aa: CASVPGYNEQFF
d_call: -; clone_size: -; v_call: TRBV9; j_call: TRBJ2-5; cdr3_nt: TGTGCCAGCAGCGTAGGAGGGCTAGGGCGGGGCGAGACCCAGTACTTC; cdr3_aa: CASSVGGLGRGETQYF
d_call: TRBD1; clone_size: once; v_call: TRBV28; j_call: TRBJ2-4; cdr3_nt: TGTGCCAGCAGTTTGCCCGGGACAGGCGCCAAAAACATTCAGTACTTC; cdr3_aa: CASSLPGTGAKNIQYF
d_call: TRBD1; clone_size: -; v_call: TRBV3-1/TRBV3-2; j_call: TRBJ2-7; cdr3_nt: TGTGCCAGCAGCCATTCTGGACAGGGCTTCGGCGAGCAGTACTTC; cdr3_aa: CASSHSGQGFGEQYF
d_call: -; clone_size: -; v_call: TRBV2; j_call: TRBJ1-1; cdr3_nt: TGTGCCAGCAAGGGGCAGCGAAACACTGAAGCTTTCTTT; cdr3_aa: CASKGQRNTEAFF
d_call: -; clone_size: -; v_call: TRBV30; j_call: TRBJ2-7; cdr3_nt: TGTGCCTGGAGGCGGCAACTCCTCTCCGAGCAGTACTTC; cdr3_aa: CAWRRQLLSEQYF
d_call: TRBD2; clone_size: few; v_call: TRBV7-9; j_call: TRBJ2-7; cdr3_nt: TGTGCCAGCAGCTTCCCCGGGACTAGCCGCTACGAGCAGTACTTC; cdr3_aa: CASSFPGTSRYEQYF
d_call: TRBD2; clone_size: -; v_call: TRBV10-2; j_call: TRBJ2-3; cdr3_nt: TGCGCCAGCACCACGACTAGCGGGAGGACAGATACGCAGTATTTT; cdr3_aa: CASTTTSGRTDTQYF
d_call: TRBD1; clone_size: -; v_call: TRBV6-5; j_call: TRBJ1-5; cdr3_nt: TGTGCCAGCAGATCAGGACAGGCGGGGAATCAGCCCCAGCATTTT; cdr3_aa: CASRSGQAGNQPQHF
d_call: TRBD1; clone_size: -; v_call: TRBV29-1; j_call: TRBJ1-1; cdr3_nt: TGCAGCGTCTGGGACAGTATCCCTGAAGCTTTCTTT; cdr3_aa: CSVWDSIPEAFF
d_call: TRBD1; clone_size: -; v_call: TRBV28; j_call: TRBJ2-5; cdr3_nt: TGTGCCAGCAGTTTCGTGGGGGCCAGACAGGGGCCGCAAGAGACCCAGTACTTC; cdr3_aa: CASSFVGARQGPQETQYF
d_call: -; clone_size: -; v_call: TRBV27; j_call: TRBJ1-2; cdr3_nt: TGTGCCAGCAGTTTATCCCCACGGGGAGGCTGGGGCTACACCTTC; cdr3_aa: CASSLSPRGGWGYTF
d_call: -; clone_size: -; v_call: TRBV6-6; j_call: TRBJ2-6; cdr3_nt: TGTGCCAGCAGTCGTTTTGGGGGGAACTCTGGGGCCAACGTCCTGACTTTC; cdr3_aa: CASSRFGGNSGANVLTF
d_call: TRBD2; clone_size: once; v_call: TRBV7-2; j_call: TRBJ2-7; cdr3_nt: TGTGCCAGCAGCCCCCGCGGTAGCGGGGTCTACGAGCAGTACTTC; cdr3_aa: CASSPRGSGVYEQYF
d_call: -; clone_size: -; v_call: TRBV2; j_call: TRBJ1-2; cdr3_nt: TGTGCCAGCAGTGTGGGCCACCCTTTCAGCTCAAACTATGGCTACACCTTC; cdr3_aa: CASSVGHPFSSNYGYTF
d_call: TRBD2; clone_size: -; v_call: TRBV18; j_call: TRBJ2-5; cdr3_nt: TGTGCCAGCTCACCACCAAGCGGGAGGACTCAAGAGACCCAGTACTTC; cdr3_aa: CASSPPSGRTQETQYF